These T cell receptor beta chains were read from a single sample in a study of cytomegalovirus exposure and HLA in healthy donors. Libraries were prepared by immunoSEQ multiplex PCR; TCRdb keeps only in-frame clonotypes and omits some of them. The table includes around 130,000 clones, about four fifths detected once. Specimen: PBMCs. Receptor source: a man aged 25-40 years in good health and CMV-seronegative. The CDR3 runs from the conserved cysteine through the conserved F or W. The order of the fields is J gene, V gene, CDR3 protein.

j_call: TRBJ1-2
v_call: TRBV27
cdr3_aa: CASRGTGGLNGYTF

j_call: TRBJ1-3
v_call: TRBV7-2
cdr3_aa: CASSLAGARNTIYF

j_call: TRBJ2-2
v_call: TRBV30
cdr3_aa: CAWRTGPNTGELFF

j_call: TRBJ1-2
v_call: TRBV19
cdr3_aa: CASSIVHRGRDGYTF

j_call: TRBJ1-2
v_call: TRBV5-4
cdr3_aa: CASSFQAWGYTF

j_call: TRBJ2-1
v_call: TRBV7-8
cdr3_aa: CASSLVRFSGISRSYNEQFF

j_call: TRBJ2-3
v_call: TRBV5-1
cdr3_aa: CASSLEGTSGIPSTDTQYF

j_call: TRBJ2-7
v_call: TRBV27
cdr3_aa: CASSTSAGDSYEQYF

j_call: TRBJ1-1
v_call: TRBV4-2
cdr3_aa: CASNRGDSEAFF

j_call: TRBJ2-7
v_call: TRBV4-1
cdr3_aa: CASSQDGQQAYEQYF

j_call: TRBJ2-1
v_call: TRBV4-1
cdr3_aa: CASSQGLAGYNEQFF

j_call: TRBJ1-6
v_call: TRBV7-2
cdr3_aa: CASSLRPGTEGSPLHF

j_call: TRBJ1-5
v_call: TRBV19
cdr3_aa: CASSIAYRVGGNQPQHF

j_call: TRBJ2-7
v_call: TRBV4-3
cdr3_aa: CASSQGTSSYEQYF

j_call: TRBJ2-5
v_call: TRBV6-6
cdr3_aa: CASSYADQETQYF

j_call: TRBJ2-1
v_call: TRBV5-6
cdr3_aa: CASSALAGTSYNEQFF

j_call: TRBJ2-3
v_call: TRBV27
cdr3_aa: CASTVGTDTQYF

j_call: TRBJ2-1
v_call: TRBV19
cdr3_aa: CASRLAGANEQFF

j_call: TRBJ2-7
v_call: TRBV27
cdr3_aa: CATSADRRYEQYF

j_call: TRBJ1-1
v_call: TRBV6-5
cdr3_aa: CASSYSTSNTEAFF

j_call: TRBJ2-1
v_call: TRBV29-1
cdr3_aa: CSVQGTGALNEQFF

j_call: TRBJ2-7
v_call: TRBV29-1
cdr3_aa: CSVDRAGEQYF

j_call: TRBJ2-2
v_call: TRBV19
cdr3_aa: CASTHRVTGELFF

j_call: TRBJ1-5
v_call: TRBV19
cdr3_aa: CASGVKLSNQPQHF

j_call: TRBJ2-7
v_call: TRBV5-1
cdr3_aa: CASRDRGQGDYEQYF

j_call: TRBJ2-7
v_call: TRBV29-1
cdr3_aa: CSVTGNYEQYF

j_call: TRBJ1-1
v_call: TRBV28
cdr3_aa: CASSPYIQGAEETEAFF

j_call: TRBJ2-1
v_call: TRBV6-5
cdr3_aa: CASRTGLAVYNEQFF

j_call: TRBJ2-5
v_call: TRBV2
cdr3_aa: CASSDFAGGTPETQYF

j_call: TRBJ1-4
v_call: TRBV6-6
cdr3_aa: CASRLRQGAYEKLFF

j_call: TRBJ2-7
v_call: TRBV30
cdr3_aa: CAWILVRRDYEQYF

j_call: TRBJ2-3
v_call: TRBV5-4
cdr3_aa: CASSLRREPRTDTQYF